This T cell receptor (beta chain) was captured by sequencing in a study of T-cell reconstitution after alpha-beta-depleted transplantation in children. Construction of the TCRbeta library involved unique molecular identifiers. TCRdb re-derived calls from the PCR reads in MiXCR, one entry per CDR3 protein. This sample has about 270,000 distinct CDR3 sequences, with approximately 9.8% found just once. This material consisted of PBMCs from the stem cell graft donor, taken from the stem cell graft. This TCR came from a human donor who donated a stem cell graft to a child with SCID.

CDR3 protein: CASNTGGRDQPQHF. Here the CDR3 DNA reads TGTGCCAGCAACACAGGGGGCAGGGATCAGCCCCAGCATTTT. The chain combines TRBV12-3 or TRBV12-4 with TRBJ1-5, with 9 positions matching TRBD1. CDR3 length equals 14 residues. Trimming at V came to 7 bases and at J to 5 bases, leaving 6 bases not matched to a gene.